The T cell receptor beta chain under discussion was sequenced for a study of CD8+CD57+ T cells in acquired aplastic anemia. Study as a whole: The sorted CD4+ and CD8+ cells yielded an average around 3.2 ug of DNA. As sequenced from healthy donors, CD4+ cells averaged about 11 million reads.

Findings and limits, study-wide: In common between the patients and the controls were twenty-nine CD8+ CDR3 sequences. Patients were compared with controls for CD8+ Simpson's diversity, and no significant difference emerged.

In germline, CDR1 is SGHRS, CDR2 YFSETQ. J gave up 7 bases and V 2 bases, and 2 bases lay outside the gene matches. This CDR3 is built from 14 residues. This clonotype was observed at least ten times. Its antigen is unknown. According to the study, genomic DNA was the template for TCR beta VDJ and CDR3 profiling. TCRdb called the reads again in MiXCR, with one record for every CDR3 protein. The sample holds 200,000 to 250,000 distinct CDR3 sequences, about 37% seen once. This sequence joins TRBV5-1 and TRBJ1-6; TRBD1 agrees at 8 bases. Sequenced material: sorted CD4+, CD8+, or CD8+CD57+ T cells (not recorded which) from PBMCs. This TCR derives from a human donor in good health, serving as a control. The CDR3 spells CASSLDRGNSPLHF. The CDR3 DNA is TGCGCCAGCAGCTTAGACAGGGGAAATTCACCCCTCCACTTT. Supplemented by reference TRBV5-1 and TRBJ1-6, the full variable domain reads KAGVTQTPRYLIKTRGQQVTLSCSPISGHRSVSWYQQTPGQGLQFLFEYFSETQRNKGNFPGRFSGRQFSNSRSEMNVSTLELGDSALYLCASSLDRGNSPLHFGNGTRLTVT.